This paragraph covers one T cell receptor beta chain sequence. In this sample, this clone turned up once. What antigen it recognizes has not been identified. No base quality values were provided; no much bigger clone lies one nucleotide off. This sample stems from a study of blood T cell repertoires in COVID-19 (dated by TCRdb to about 2020). Study-wide context: Collaborator samples came from the United States, Italy and Spain and covered acute and convalescent phases of COVID-19. Nearly every sample came with metadata listing a de-identified subject ID, COVID-19 status, age in years and sex. Subjects who had been exposed to COVID-19, were actively infected with it, or had recovered from it provided the deeply sampled blood TCRbeta repertoires that made up the dataset. The repertoires were released in a freely available public database meant as a resource for research on the immune response to SARS-CoV-2. The samples were drawn from the first 160 participants of the ongoing ImmuneRACE study and from more than 1,000 subjects provided by 6 global collaborators. The material from the prospective study consisted of cDNA or gDNA derived from T cells, B-cell-depleted T cells, or PBMCs. HLA class I and class II types, where available, came from metadata supplied by the sample provider rather than from assay-based typing. Study-wide findings and limitations: The amount of clinical and demographic metadata varied by source and participant and was provided uncurated.

TCRbeta CDR3 regions were amplified from genomic DNA using the immunoSEQ Assay, a bias-controlled multiplex PCR. As for how the authors treated the data: Within the assay, amplification of reference gene primers was used to estimate how many nucleated cells each sample contained. To quantify the absolute abundance of each unique TCRbeta CDR3 rearrangement, sequence reads were collapsed and filtered. For each sample, productive Simpson clonality was calculated as the square root of Simpson's diversity index across productive rearrangements. Entries here come from immuneACCESS through TCRdb and include only in-frame sequences with V and J called. Some clones fail to appear in such tables; in the studies checked, an unresolved V gene covers under half of the shortfall, and the cause of the remainder is unknown. D and trimming come from the DNA, and the V and J calls and clone size come from that table. The sample table contains 180,000 or so clones; only one count was recorded for 80% to 90% of them. The top ten hold about 4% of the sample.

Whole blood was collected in K2EDTA tubes by collaborating institutions according to the institutions' own protocols. For TCRbeta analysis, collaborator samples were shipped as frozen whole blood, as isolated PBMCs, or as DNA extracted from either sample type. From its cysteine to its phenylalanine, the CDR3 spans 13 amino acids. Only the CDR3 part of the read is kept: 39 bases, read in frame from the first base. Sequencing was done on a sample of peripheral blood. The clonotype originates from a man between 18 and 29 years old with active or convalescent COVID-19. This chain joins TRBV12-2 to TRBJ2-1; the table calls TRBD2, which could not be checked here. TRBV12-2 is listed as a pseudogene. The CDR3 here reads CASRSDYYNEQFF. The bases read TGTGCAAGTCGCTCGGACTACTACAATGAGCAGTTCTTC.